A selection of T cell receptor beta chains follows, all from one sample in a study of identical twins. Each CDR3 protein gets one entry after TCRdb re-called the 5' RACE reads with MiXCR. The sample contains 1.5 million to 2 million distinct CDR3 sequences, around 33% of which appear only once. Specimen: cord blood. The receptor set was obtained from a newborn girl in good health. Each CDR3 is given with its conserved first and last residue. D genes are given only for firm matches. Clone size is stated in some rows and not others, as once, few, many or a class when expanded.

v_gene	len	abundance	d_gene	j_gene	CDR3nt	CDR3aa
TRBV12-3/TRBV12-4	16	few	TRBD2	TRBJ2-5	TGTGCCAGCAGTCTAAAGCGGGGGGGCCTCCAAGAGACCCAGTACTTC	CASSLKRGGLQETQYF
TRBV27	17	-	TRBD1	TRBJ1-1	TGTGCCAGCAGTTTCCGACCTCCGGGACAGGGGGCGGCTGAAGCTTTCTTT	CASSFRPPGQGAAEAFF
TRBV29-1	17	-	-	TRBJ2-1	TGCAGCGTTGACGGGAGAAAGGGGGAGGGCTCCTACAATGAGCAGTTCTTC	CSVDGRKGEGSYNEQFF
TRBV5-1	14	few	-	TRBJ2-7	TGCGCCAGCAGCTTGGGGACAGCTCCCTACGAGCAGTACTTC	CASSLGTAPYEQYF
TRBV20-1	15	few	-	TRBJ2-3	TGCAGTGCTAGGGACCCGAGGGGGGGCCCAGATACGCAGTATTTT	CSARDPRGGPDTQYF
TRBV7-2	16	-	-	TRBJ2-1	TGTGCCAGCAGCTTAGCGCGTTTGCGCAGCCAAGAGACCCAGTTCTTC	CASSLARLRSQETQFF
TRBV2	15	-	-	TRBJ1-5	TGTGCCAGCAGTGAACAGGGAACATTAGGTCAGCCCCAGCATTTT	CASSEQGTLGQPQHF
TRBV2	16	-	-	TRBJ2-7	TGTGCCAGCAGTGTCGGGGAACTCTTGGGGTCCTACGAGCAGTACTTC	CASSVGELLGSYEQYF
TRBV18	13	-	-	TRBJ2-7	TGTGCCAGCTCACCACCGCGGGGTTACGAGCAGTACTTC	CASSPPRGYEQYF
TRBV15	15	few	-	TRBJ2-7	TGTGCCACCAGCAGAGATCAAGACTGGTTAGATGAGCAGTACTTC	CATSRDQDWLDEQYF
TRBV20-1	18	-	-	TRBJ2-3	TGCAGTGCGGCTGGACAGGGAGGATTTCTAGCGGACACAGATACGCAGTATTTT	CSAAGQGGFLADTDTQYF
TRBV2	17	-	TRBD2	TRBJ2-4	TGTGCCAGCAGTGAACGGCTAGCGGTACTAGCCAAAAACATTCAGTACTTC	CASSERLAVLAKNIQYF
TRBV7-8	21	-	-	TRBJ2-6	TGTGCCAGCAGCTTAGCTCTCTCCGACAGTCGCATACTAGCTGGGGCCAACGTCCTGACTTTC	CASSLALSDSRILAGANVLTF
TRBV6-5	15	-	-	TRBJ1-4	TGTGCCAGCAGTTACTCGGACAGAACTAATGAAAAACTGTTTTTT	CASSYSDRTNEKLFF
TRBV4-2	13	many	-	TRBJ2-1	TGTGCCAGCAGCCAAGATCGGGACAATGAGCAGTTCTTC	CASSQDRDNEQFF
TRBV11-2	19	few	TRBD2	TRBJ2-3	TGTGCCAGCAGCTTAGTGTCCCTAGCGGGGGTCCTCCGCACAGATACGCAGTATTTT	CASSLVSLAGVLRTDTQYF
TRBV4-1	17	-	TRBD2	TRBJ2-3	TGCGCCAGCAGCCAAGATCGGGCTAGCGGGAGCCCAGATACGCAGTATTTT	CASSQDRASGSPDTQYF
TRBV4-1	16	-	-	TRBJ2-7	TGCGCCAGCAGCCAAGATCCCCGCCGACCACGCCGCGGGCAGTACTTC	CASSQDPRRPRRGQYF
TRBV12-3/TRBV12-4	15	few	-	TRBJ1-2	TGTGCCAGCAGTTCTGCCCCTTTGGGGAAGGATGGCTACACCTTC	CASSSAPLGKDGYTF
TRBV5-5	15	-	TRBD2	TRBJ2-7	TGTGCCAACAGCTTGGGACTAGCAAGCTCCTACGAGCAGTACTTC	CANSLGLASSYEQYF
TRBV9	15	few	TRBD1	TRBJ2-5	TGTGCCAGCAGCGTAGCTACAGGGGGTGCTTGGGAGCAGTACTTC	CASSVATGGAWEQYF
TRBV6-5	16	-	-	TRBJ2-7	TGTGCCAGCAGTTACGCCCGGGACACACCATCCTACGAGCAGTACTTC	CASSYARDTPSYEQYF
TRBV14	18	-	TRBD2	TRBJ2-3	TGTGCCAGCAGCCAGGGGCAACGGCGGGGGGGCTACACAGATACGCAGTATTTT	CASSQGQRRGGYTDTQYF
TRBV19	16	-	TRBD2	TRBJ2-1	TGTGCCAGTAGTAGCGGGACTAGCGGGACGAGAGAGACCCAGTTCTTC	CASSSGTSGTRETQFF
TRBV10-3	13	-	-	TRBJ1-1	TGTGCCATCAGCGCAGGGGCAGGAACTGAAGCTTTCTTT	CAISAGAGTEAFF
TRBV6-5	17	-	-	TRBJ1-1	TGTGCCAGCAGTTACCTTCCGCCCGACAGCTTTAACACTGAAGCTTTCTTT	CASSYLPPDSFNTEAFF
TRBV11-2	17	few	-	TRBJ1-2	TGTGCCAGCAGCTTAGATGGATGGGCGGTTCGTGGATCGAGCTACACCTTC	CASSLDGWAVRGSSYTF
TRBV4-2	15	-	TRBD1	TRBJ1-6	TGTGCCAGCAGCCAACGACAGGGGGCTAGTTCACCCCTCCACTTT	CASSQRQGASSPLHF
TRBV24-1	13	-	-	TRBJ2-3	TGTGCCACCAGTCCAGGGGGCACAGATACGCAGTATTTT	CATSPGGTDTQYF
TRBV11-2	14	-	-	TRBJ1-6	TGTGCCAGCAGCCCGGGACGGCAATTTTCACCCCTCCACTTT	CASSPGRQFSPLHF
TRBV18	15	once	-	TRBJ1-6	TGTGCCAGCTCACACCATCCGGCGGGTAGCTCACCCCTCCACTTT	CASSHHPAGSSPLHF
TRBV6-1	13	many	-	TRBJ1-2	TGTGCCAGCAGTGAAGCCGGGATCTATGGCTACACCTTC	CASSEAGIYGYTF
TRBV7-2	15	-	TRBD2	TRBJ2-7	TGTGCCAGCAGCTTTCGTAGCGGGGGGGCCTACGAGCAGTACTTC	CASSFRSGGAYEQYF